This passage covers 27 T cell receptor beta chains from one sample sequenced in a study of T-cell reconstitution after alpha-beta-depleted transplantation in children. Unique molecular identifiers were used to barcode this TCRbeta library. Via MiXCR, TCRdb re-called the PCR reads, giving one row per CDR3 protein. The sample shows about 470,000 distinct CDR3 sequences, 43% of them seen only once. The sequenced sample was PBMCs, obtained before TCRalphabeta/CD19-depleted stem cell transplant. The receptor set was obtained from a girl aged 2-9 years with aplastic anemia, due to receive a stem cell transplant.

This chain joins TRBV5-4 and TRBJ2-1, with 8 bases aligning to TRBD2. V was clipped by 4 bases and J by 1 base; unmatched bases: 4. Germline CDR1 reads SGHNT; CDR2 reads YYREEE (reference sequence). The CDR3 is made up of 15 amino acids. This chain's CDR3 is CASSARGGSYNEQFF. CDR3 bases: TGTGCCAGCAGCGCCCGGGGGGGGTCCTACAATGAGCAGTTCTTC.

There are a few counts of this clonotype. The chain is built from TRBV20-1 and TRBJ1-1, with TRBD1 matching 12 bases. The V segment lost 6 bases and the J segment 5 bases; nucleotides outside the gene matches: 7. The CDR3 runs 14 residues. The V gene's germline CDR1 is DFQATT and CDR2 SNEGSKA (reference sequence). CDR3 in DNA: TGCAGTGCCCTACCGGGACAGGGGGCAACTGAAGCTTTCTTT. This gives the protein CSALPGQGATEAFF.

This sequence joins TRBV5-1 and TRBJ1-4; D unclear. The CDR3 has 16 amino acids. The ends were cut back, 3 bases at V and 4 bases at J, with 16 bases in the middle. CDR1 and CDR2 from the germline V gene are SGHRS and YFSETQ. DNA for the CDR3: TGCGCCAGCAGCTCTGGGCCGGTCGACTTTAATGAAAAACTGTTTTTT. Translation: CASSSGPVDFNEKLFF.

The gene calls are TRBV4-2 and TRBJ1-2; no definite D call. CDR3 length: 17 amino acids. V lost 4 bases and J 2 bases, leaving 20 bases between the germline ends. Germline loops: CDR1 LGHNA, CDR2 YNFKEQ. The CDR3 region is CASSPGVSRPGNYGYTF. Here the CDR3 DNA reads TGTGCCAGCAGCCCCGGGGTCAGCCGCCCTGGGAACTATGGCTACACCTTC.

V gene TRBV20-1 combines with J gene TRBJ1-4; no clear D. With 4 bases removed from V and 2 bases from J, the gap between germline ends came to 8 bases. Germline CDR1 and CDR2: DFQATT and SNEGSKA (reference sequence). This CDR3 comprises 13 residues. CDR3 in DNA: TGCAGTGCTAAAACGGGGACTAATGAAAAACTGTTTTTT. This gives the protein CSAKTGTNEKLFF.

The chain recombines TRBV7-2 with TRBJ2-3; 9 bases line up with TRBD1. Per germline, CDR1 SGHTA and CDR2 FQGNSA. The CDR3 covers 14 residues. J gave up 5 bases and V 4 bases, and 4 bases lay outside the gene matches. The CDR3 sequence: CASSSGTGIDTQYF. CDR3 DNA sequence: TGTGCCAGCAGCTCCGGGACAGGGATAGATACGCAGTATTTT.

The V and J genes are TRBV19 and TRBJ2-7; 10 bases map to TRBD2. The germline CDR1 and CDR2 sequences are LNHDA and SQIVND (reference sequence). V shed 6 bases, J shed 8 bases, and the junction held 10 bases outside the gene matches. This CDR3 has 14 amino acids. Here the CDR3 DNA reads TGTGCCAGTAGCACGAAAGCGGGAGGGTTCAAGCAGTACTTC. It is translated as CASSTKAGGFKQYF.

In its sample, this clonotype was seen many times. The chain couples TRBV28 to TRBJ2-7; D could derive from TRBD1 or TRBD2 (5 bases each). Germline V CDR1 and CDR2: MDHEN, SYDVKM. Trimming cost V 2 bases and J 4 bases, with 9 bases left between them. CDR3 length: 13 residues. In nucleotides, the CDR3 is TGTGCCAGCAGTTTAGGGACCTTTTACGAGCAGTACTTC. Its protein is CASSLGTFYEQYF.

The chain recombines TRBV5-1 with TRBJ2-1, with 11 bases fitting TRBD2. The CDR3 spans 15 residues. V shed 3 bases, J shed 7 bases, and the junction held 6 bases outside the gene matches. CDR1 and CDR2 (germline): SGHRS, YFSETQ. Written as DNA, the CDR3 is TGCGCCAGCAGCTGGACTAGCGGGTATCCGAATGAGCAGTTCTTC. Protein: CASSWTSGYPNEQFF.

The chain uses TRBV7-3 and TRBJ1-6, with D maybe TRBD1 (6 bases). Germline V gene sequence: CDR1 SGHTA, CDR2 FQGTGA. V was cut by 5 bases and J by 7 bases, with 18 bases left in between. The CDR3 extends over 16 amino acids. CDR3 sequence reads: CASSPRRQRGNSPLHF. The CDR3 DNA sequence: TGTGCCAGCAGCCCCCGGCGTCAGAGGGGGAATTCACCCCTCCACTTT.

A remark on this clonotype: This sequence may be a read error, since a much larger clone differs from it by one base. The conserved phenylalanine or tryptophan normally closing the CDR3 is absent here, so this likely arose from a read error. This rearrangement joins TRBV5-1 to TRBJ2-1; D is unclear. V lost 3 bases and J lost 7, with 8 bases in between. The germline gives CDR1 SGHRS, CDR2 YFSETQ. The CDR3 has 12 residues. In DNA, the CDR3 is TGCGCCAGCAGCTCTAACAGAAATGAGCAGTTCTAC. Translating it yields CASSSNRNEQFY.

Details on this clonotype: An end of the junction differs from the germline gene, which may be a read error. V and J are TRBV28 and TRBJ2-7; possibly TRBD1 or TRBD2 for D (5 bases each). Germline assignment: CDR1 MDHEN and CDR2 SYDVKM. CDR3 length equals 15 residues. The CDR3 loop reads CDSSDPGQGPYEQYF. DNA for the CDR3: TGTGACAGCAGTGACCCGGGGCAGGGTCCCTACGAGCAGTACTTC.

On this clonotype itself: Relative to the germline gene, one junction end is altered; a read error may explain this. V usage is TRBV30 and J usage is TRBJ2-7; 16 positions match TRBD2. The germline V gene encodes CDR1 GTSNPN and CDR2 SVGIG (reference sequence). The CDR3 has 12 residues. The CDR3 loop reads CAWRGLAGGPDF. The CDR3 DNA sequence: TGTGCCTGGAGGGGACTAGCGGGAGGGCCGGACTTC.

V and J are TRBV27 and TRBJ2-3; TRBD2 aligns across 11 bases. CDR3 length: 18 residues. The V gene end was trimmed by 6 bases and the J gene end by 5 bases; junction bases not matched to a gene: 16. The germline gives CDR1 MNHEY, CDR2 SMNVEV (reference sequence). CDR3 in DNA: TGTGCCAGCAGCCCCCTCCCCTTTAGCGGGGGGGCGTTAGATACGCAGTATTTT. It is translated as CASSPLPFSGGALDTQYF.

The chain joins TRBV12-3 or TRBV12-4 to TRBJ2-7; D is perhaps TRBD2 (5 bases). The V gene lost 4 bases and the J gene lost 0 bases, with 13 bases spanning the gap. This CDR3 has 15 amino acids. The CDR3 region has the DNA TGTGCCAGCAGTTCAGTAGCGTATTACTCCTACGAGCAGTACTTC. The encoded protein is CASSSVAYYSYEQYF.

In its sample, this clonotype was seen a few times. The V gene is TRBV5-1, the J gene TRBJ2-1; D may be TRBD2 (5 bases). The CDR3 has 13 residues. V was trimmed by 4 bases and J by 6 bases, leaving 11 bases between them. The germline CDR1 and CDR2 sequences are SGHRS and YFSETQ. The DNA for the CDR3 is TGCGCCAGCAGCCCGGGGTGGGGCAATGAGCAGTTCTTC. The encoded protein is CASSPGWGNEQFF.

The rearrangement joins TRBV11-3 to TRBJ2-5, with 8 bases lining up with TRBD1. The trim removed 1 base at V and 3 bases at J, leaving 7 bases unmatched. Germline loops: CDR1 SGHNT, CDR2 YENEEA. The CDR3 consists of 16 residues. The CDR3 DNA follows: TGTGCCAGCAGCTTAGGGGGACAGGTCGATAAAGAGACCCAGTACTTC. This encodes CASSLGGQVDKETQYF. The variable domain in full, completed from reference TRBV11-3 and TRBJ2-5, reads EAGVVQSPRYKIIEKKQPVAFWCNPISGHNTLYWYLQNLGQGPELLIRYENEEAVDDSQLPKDRFSAERLKGVDSTLKIQPAELGDSAVYLCASSLGGQVDKETQYFGPGTRLLVL.

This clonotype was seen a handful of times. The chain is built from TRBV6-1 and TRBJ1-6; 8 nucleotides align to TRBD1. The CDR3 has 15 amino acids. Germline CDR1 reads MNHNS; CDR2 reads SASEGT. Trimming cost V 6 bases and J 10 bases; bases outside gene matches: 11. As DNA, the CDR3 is TGTGCCAGCAGGGAGACACAGGGGGAACAGTCACCCCTCCACTTT. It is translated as CASRETQGEQSPLHF.

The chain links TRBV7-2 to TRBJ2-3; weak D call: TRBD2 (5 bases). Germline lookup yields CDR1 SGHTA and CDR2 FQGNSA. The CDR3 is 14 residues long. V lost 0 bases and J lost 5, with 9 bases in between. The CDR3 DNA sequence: TGTGCCAGCAGCTTAGCGTCCCGGGGAGATACGCAGTATTTT. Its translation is CASSLASRGDTQYF. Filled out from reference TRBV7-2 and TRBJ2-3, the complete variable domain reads GAGVSQSPSNKVTEKGKDVELRCDPISGHTALYWYRQSLGQGLEFLIYFQGNSAPDKSGLPSDRFSAERTGGSVSTLTIQRTQQEDSAVYLCASSLASRGDTQYFGPGTRLTVL.

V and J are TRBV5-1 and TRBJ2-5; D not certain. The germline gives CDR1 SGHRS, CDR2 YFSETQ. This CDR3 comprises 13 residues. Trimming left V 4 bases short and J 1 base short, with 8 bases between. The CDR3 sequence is CASSPLPQETQYF. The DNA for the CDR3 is TGCGCCAGCAGCCCTCTCCCCCAAGAGACCCAGTACTTC.

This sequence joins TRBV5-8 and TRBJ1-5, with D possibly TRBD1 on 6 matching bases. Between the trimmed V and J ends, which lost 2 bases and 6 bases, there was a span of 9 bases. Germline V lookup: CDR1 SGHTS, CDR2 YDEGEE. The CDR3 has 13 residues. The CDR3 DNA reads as TGTGCCAGCAGCTTAACAGGGACTCAGCCCCAGCATTTT. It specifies CASSLTGTQPQHF.

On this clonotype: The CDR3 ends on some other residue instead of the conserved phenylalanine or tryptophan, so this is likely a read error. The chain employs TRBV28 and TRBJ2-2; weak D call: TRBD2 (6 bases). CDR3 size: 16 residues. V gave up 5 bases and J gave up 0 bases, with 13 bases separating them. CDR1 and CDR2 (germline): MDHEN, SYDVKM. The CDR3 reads CASSNRDFANTGELFS. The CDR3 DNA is TGTGCCAGCAGTAACCGGGACTTCGCGAACACCGGGGAGCTGTTTTCT.

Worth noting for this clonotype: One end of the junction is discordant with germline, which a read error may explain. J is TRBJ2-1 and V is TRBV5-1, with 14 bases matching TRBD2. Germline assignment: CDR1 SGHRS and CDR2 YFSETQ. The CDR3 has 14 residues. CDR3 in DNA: TGCGTCAGCGGGGGGGGACTAGCGGGAGATGAGCAGTTCTTC. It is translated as CVSGGGLAGDEQFF.

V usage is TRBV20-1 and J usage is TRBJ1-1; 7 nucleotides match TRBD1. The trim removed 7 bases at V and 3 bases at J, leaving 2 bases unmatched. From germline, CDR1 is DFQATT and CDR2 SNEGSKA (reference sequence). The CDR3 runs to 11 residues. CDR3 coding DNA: TGCAGTGACAGGGGTTACACTGAAGCTTTCTTT. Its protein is CSDRGYTEAFF.

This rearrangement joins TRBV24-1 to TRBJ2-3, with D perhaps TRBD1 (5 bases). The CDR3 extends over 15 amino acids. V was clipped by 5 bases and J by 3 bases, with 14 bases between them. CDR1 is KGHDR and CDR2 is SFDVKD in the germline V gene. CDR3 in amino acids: CATSVKPRETDTQYF. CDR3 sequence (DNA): TGTGCCACCAGTGTAAAGCCCAGGGAAACAGATACGCAGTATTTT.

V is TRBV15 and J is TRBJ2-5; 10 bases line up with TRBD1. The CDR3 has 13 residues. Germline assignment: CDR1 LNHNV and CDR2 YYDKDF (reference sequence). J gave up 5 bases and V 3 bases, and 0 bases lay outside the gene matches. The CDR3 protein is CATSRGQGETQYF. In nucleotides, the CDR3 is TGTGCCACCAGCAGGGGACAGGGGGAGACCCAGTACTTC.

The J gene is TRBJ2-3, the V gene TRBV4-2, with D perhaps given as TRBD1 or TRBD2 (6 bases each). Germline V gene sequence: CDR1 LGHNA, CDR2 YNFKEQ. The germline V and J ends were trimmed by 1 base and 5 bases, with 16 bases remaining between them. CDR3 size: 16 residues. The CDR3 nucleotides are TGTGCCAGCAGCCAAGGTCCCGAGGGGGGAGGAGATACGCAGTATTTT. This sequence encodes CASSQGPEGGGDTQYF.